One T cell receptor (beta chain) is described in this entry. This sample is part of a study of cytomegalovirus exposure and HLA in healthy donors. Use of 60 Vbeta and 13 Jbeta primers characterized the PCR. TCRdb's table, derived via immunoSEQ multiplex PCR, lists solely in-frame clones and lacks some. The sample table includes 100,000 to 150,000 clones. Germline CDR1 reads SGHNT; CDR2 reads YENEEA. This CDR3 is built from 13 residues. V lost 0 bases, J lost 6 bases, and 7 bases lay in between. The rearrangement links TRBV11-3 to TRBJ2-3; no firm D call. Sequencing was performed on PBMCs. The origin of this receptor is a man aged 30-40 years in good health and CMV-seronegative. Written as DNA, the CDR3 is TGTGCCAGCAGCTTAGATCTAGGTGATACGCAGTATTTT. It specifies CASSLDLGDTQYF.